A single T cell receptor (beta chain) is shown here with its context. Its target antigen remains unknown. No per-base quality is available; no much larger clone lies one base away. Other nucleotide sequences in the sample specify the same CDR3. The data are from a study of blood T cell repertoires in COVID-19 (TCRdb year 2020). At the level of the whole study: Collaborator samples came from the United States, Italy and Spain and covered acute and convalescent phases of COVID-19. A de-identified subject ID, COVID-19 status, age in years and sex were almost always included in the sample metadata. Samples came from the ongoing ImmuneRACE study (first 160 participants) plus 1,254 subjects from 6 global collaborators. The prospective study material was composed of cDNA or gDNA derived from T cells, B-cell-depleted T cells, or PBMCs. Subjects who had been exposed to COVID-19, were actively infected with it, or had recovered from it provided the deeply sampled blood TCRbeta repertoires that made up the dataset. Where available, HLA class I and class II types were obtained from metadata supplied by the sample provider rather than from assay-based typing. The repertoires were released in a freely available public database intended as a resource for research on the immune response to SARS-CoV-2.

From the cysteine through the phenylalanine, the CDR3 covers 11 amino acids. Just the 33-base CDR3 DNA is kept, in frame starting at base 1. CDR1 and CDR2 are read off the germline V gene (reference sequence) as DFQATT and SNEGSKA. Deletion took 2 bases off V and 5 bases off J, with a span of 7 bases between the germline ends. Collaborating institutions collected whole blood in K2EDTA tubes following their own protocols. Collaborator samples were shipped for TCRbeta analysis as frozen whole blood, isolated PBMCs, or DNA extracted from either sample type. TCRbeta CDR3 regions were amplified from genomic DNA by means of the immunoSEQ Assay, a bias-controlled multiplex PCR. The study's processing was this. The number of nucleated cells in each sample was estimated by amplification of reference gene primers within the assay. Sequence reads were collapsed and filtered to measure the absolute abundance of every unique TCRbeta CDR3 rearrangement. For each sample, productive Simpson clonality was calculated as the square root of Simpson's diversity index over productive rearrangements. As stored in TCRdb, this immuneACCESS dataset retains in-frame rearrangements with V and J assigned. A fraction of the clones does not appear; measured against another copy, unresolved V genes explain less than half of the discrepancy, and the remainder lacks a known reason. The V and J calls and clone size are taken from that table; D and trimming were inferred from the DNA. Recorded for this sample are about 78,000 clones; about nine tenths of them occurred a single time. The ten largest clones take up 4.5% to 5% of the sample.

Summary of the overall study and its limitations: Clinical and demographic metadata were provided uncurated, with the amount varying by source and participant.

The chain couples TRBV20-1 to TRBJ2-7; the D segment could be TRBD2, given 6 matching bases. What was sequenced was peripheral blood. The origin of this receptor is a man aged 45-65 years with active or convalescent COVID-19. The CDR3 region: CSARSGHEQYF. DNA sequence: TGCAGTGCTAGAAGCGGGCACGAGCAGTACTTC.